The 12 T cell receptor beta chains in this list originate from one sample, sequenced in a study of cytomegalovirus exposure and HLA in healthy donors. PCR involved 60 Vbeta and 13 Jbeta primers. Sequenced by immunoSEQ multiplex PCR; TCRdb stores in-frame clones only, minus some. The data hold some 76,000 clones, with roughly 89% observed a single time. Specimen: PBMCs. Receptor source: a woman aged 25 to 45 in good health and CMV-seronegative.

V and J are TRBV28 and TRBJ1-5, with 7 bases aligning to TRBD1. The CDR3 has 14 amino acids. The V gene's germline CDR1 is MDHEN and CDR2 SYDVKM. V lost 6 bases and J lost 6; bases outside the gene matches: 8. CDR3 loop: CASSRQGRGQPQHF. In DNA, the CDR3 is TGTGCCAGCAGCCGACAGGGTCGGGGTCAGCCCCAGCATTTT.

The gene calls are TRBV7-9 and TRBJ2-5; TRBD2 is a possible D gene (6 bases). The DNA end lines up better with TRBJ2-7; the J call may be wrong. Germline-derived CDR1 and CDR2 are SEHNR and FQNEAQ (reference sequence). The length of the CDR3 is 14 residues. The CDR3 loop reads CASSPRGSYHEQYF. The CDR3 DNA follows: TGTGCCAGCAGCCCCCGGGGGAGCTATCACGAGCAGTACTTC.

The chain carries TRBV4-3 and TRBJ2-7; 8 nucleotides agree with TRBD1. Trimming took 1 base from V and 4 from J; bases not matched to a gene: 6. CDR1 is LGHNA and CDR2 is YSLEER in the germline V gene. This CDR3 is built from 15 residues. CDR3 DNA sequence: TGCGCCAGCAGCCAAGCGGCAGGGGGCTTATACGAGCAGTACTTC. It is translated as CASSQAAGGLYEQYF.

The chain employs TRBV7-9 and TRBJ1-1; no definite D call. The CDR3 length is 15 residues. Germline loops: CDR1 SEHNR, CDR2 FQNEAQ (reference sequence). With 1 base removed from V and 2 bases from J, the gap between germline ends came to 11 bases. CDR3 nucleotide sequence: TGTGCCAGCAGCTTAGGGAGCGGAACCAACACTGAAGCTTTCTTT. Amino acids: CASSLGSGTNTEAFF.

The chain has TRBV11-3 and TRBJ2-1; TRBD1 agrees at 8 bases. Germline V lookup: CDR1 SGHNT, CDR2 YENEEA. The CDR3 length is 18 residues. The trim removed 0 bases at V and 4 bases at J, leaving 11 bases unmatched. The CDR3 here is CASSLDPPGQGEYNEQFF. CDR3 nucleotide sequence: TGTGCCAGCAGCTTAGATCCGCCAGGACAGGGCGAGTACAATGAGCAGTTCTTC.

The J gene is TRBJ2-5, the V gene TRBV6-5, with 8 bases identical to TRBD2. The V and J ends lost 5 bases and 2 bases, in that order; junction bases with no gene match: 4. The length of the CDR3 is 14 residues. Per the germline V gene, CDR1 is MNHEY and CDR2 is SVGAGI. CDR3 in DNA: TGTGCCAGCAGTGTGTTAGCGGGACAAGAGACCCAGTACTTC. Amino acid sequence: CASSVLAGQETQYF.

The V call is TRBV11-3, the J call TRBJ2-1, with TRBD2 identical over 8 bases. CDR1 is SGHNT, CDR2 YENEEA, per germline. The V segment lost 0 bases and the J segment 1 base; nucleotides outside the gene matches: 5. The CDR3 has 17 amino acids. CDR3 coding DNA: TGTGCCAGCAGCTTAGATCGTGGCGGGGGGTCCTACAATGAGCAGTTCTTC. Protein: CASSLDRGGGSYNEQFF.

This clone was counted a few times. This rearrangement joins TRBV27 to TRBJ2-1; tentatively, D is TRBD2 (6 bases). V shed 5 bases and J shed 4 bases, with 15 bases lying between them. The CDR3 has 15 amino acids. Germline CDR1 and CDR2: MNHEY and SMNVEV (reference sequence). CDR3 residues: CASSLTGLHYNEQFF. The CDR3 DNA reads as TGTGCCAGCAGTCTTACGGGACTCCATTACAATGAGCAGTTCTTC.

The genes are TRBV6-6 and TRBJ2-7; 9 bases are a match to TRBD2. Germline values: CDR1 MNHNY, CDR2 SVGAGI (reference sequence). The CDR3 runs 12 residues. Losses at the gene ends were 10 bases for V and 5 bases for J; bases not matched to a gene: 6. The CDR3 region is CATRLAGHEQYF. For the CDR3, the DNA is TGTGCCACGAGGCTAGCGGGGCACGAGCAGTACTTC.

The V and J genes are TRBV4-2 and TRBJ1-2; the D is unclear. CDR1 and CDR2 from the germline V gene are LGHNA and YNFKEQ. Trimming shortened V by 1 base and J by 6 bases, and 12 bases separated the two germline ends. The CDR3 is 14 residues long. CDR3: CASSQGFGGNGYTF. The CDR3 DNA is TGTGCCAGCAGCCAAGGTTTCGGAGGGAATGGCTACACCTTC.

The rearrangement uses TRBV6-1 and TRBJ1-1; 7 bases are shared with TRBD1. The germline gives CDR1 MNHNS, CDR2 SASEGT. The trim removed 4 bases at V and 1 base at J, leaving 0 bases unmatched. This CDR3 is 13 amino acids long. Here the CDR3 DNA reads TGTGCCAGCAGTGGACAGGGGAACACTGAAGCTTTCTTT. This sequence encodes CASSGQGNTEAFF.

V is TRBV27 and J is TRBJ2-1; the match to TRBD2 covers 8 bases. J was trimmed by 9 bases and V by 2 bases; bases with no gene match: 9. This CDR3 comprises 15 residues. Per the germline V gene, CDR1 is MNHEY and CDR2 is SMNVEV (reference sequence). For the CDR3, the DNA is TGTGCCAGCAGTTTAGTGGGACTAGGATTAGGTGAGCAGTTCTTC. Its translation is CASSLVGLGLGEQFF.